This T cell receptor (beta chain) was identified in a study of blood T cell repertoires in COVID-19. Study-wide background: The origin of the acute and convalescent COVID-19 samples was the United States, Italy and Spain. PBMCs, B-cell-depleted T cells, or T cells provided the cDNA or gDNA that made up the material.

The CDR3 is 14 residues long. Trimming at V came to 3 bases and at J to 7 bases, leaving 3 bases not matched to a gene. CDR1 KGHSH and CDR2 LQKENI come from the germline V gene. Seattle's enrolled individuals joined amid active infection and were then monitored longitudinally. The authors' processing: Counts of nucleated cells, estimated from reference gene primer amplification, were obtained. Clones were sequenced by immunoSEQ multiplex PCR, and TCRdb holds only the in-frame ones, with some missing. Clone size and V and J calls were adopted from that table, with D and trimming inferred from the DNA. The table has more than 200,000 clones, around 90% seen once; the top ten hold around 5.1%.

This TCR derives from a woman aged 55-70 years with COVID-19, enrolled during active disease. Sequenced sample: peripheral blood. The V and J genes are TRBV18 and TRBJ2-2, with 9 bases that match TRBD1. The CDR3 DNA follows: TGTGCCAGCTCACCCTCGGACAGGGGCGGGGAGCTGTTTTTT. Translated: CASSPSDRGGELFF.